These T cell receptor beta chains were read from a single sample in a study of cytomegalovirus exposure and HLA in healthy donors. Clones were read by immunoSEQ multiplex PCR, and TCRdb kept only the in-frame ones, dropping some. The table has about 130,000 clones, around four fifths seen once. Sequencing used PBMCs. The receptors were sampled from a man aged 25 to 40 in good health. CDR3s include the opening cysteine and the closing phenylalanine or tryptophan. D genes are given only for firm matches. The size entry is marked missing in some rows and otherwise reads once, few, many or a size class.

-	TRBJ2-1	-	TRBV7-9	TGTTCCAGCAGCCGCCTGGTGGGGAGCTACAATGAGCAGTTCTTC	CSSSRLVGSYNEQFF
-	TRBJ2-5	-	TRBV7-9	TGTGCCAGCAGCTTACAGCAAGAGACCCAGTACTTC	CASSLQQETQYF
TRBD2	TRBJ2-1	-	TRBV7-9	TGTTCCAGCAGGAACGGTAGCGGGAGTGATGAGCAGTTCTTC	CSSRNGSGSDEQFF
TRBD2	TRBJ2-5	-	TRBV11-2	TGTGCCAGCAGCCCGACTAGCGGGATAGAGACCCAGTACTTC	CASSPTSGIETQYF
-	TRBJ2-1	few	TRBV2	TGTGCCAGCAGTACTCCGGGACTCGAGCAGTTCTTC	CASSTPGLEQFF
TRBD1	TRBJ2-7	-	TRBV7-8	TGTGCCAGCAGCTTGACAGGGGCTCGGTACGAGCAGTACTTC	CASSLTGARYEQYF
-	TRBJ1-2	-	TRBV7-3	TGTGCCAGCAGCCCGGGGTCTAACTATGGCTACACCTTC	CASSPGSNYGYTF
-	TRBJ2-1	few	TRBV11-3	TGTGCCAGCAGCTTAGAACGGGATCGAAAAGAGTTCTTC	CASSLERDRKEFF
TRBD2	TRBJ2-1	-	TRBV7-2	TGTGCCAGCAGCTCGCTAGCGGGAGGGCGCAATGAGCAGTTCTTC	CASSSLAGGRNEQFF
-	TRBJ2-1	-	TRBV12-5	TGTGCTAGTGGTTCCTGGACTGGGGGGAATGAGCAGTTCTTC	CASGSWTGGNEQFF
TRBD2	TRBJ2-1	-	TRBV29-1	TGCAGCTTGCGACTAGCGGGTAGCTCCTACAATGAGCAGTTCTTC	CSLRLAGSSYNEQFF
-	TRBJ2-5	-	TRBV6-6	TGTGCCAGCAGACGTACAGGGAGGGGAGAGACCCAGTACTTC	CASRRTGRGETQYF
-	TRBJ2-5	-	TRBV9	TGTGCCAGCAGCACAACCGTGGGGGCCCAGGGGGAGACCCAGTACTTC	CASSTTVGAQGETQYF
-	TRBJ1-2	once	TRBV19	TGTGCCAGTAGTATAACAGACGAGACATGGTATGGCTACACCTTC	CASSITDETWYGYTF
-	TRBJ1-2	-	TRBV6-5	TGTGCCAGCACCGGAAGGGAGGTCTATGGCTACACCTTC	CASTGREVYGYTF
-	TRBJ2-6	-	TRBV15	TGTGCCACCGAGGAGACTTCTGGGGCCAACGTCCTGACTTTC	CATEETSGANVLTF
-	TRBJ2-1	-	TRBV7-6	TGTGCCAGCAGCAGGACCTTAGGAGGGGACAATGAGCAGTTCTTC	CASSRTLGGDNEQFF